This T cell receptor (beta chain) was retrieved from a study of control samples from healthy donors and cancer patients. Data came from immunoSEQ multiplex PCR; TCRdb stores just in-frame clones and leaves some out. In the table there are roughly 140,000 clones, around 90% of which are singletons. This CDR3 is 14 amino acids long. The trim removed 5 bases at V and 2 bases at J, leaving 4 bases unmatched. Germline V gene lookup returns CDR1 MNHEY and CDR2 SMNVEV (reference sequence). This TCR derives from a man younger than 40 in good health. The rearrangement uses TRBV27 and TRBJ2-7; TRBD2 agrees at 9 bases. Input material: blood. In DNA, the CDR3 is TGTGCCAGCAGTCCCACTAGCGGGCCCTACGAGCAGTACTTC. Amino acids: CASSPTSGPYEQYF.